This T cell receptor beta chain was captured by sequencing in a study of shared clonotypes between healthy human individuals. Study overall: Each donor had three CD4 naive, three CD4 memory, two CD8 naive and one CD8 memory plate. Whole-study findings and limits: Compared with memory subsets, naive subsets generally had larger estimated richness. A limitation of the genetic and exposure-history diversity represented arose from few donors.

Division of CD4+ cells produced a CD45RA+ naive subset and a CD45RA-negative memory subset. Assay used: immunoSEQ multiplex PCR; TCRdb lists only in-frame clones, some missing. This sample has a few million clones, with about 94% found just once. Note on this clone: Its antigen is not identified. Other nucleotide sequences from this sample produce the same CDR3.

The specimen sequenced was naive CD4+ T cells sorted from blood. Subset defined: CD45RA+ positively selected. The receptor was derived from a man in his late teens or twenties in good health.

Here the CDR3 DNA reads TGTGCCAGTAGTATTTTGACAGGGAACACTGAAGCTTTCTTT. Protein: CASSILTGNTEAFF. The genes are TRBV19 and TRBJ1-1, with D possibly being TRBD1 (6 bases). Germline loops: CDR1 LNHDA, CDR2 SQIVND (reference sequence). With 3 bases removed from V and 1 base from J, the gap between germline ends came to 9 bases. The CDR3 extends over 14 amino acids.